The 10 T cell receptor beta chains below come from one sample, sequenced in a study of blood T cell repertoires in COVID-19. The assay was immunoSEQ multiplex PCR, and TCRdb's table has in-frame clones only and misses some. The sample holds fewer than 200,000 clones, roughly 80% seen once. Specimen: peripheral blood. The source is an elderly woman with acute or convalescent COVID-19.

The chain has TRBV30 and TRBJ1-5, with D possibly matching TRBD1 (5 bases). The CDR3 covers 15 residues. V was clipped by 0 bases and J by 2 bases, with 11 bases between them. From germline, CDR1 is GTSNPN and CDR2 SVGIG (reference sequence). The CDR3 region has the DNA TGTGCCTGGAGTGTACGGGGGATTGGCAATCAGCCCCAGCATTTT. This codes for CAWSVRGIGNQPQHF. Supplemented by reference TRBV30 and TRBJ1-5, the full variable domain reads SQTIHQWPATLVQPVGSPLSLECTVEGTSNPNLYWYRQAAGRGLQLLFYSVGIGQISSEVPQNLSASRPQDRQFILSSKKLLLSDSGFYLCAWSVRGIGNQPQHFGDGTRLSIL.

This clone was counted only a few times. The chain has TRBV11-3 and TRBJ2-2; D perhaps matches TRBD2 (6 bases). Germline V gene data show CDR1 as SGHNT and CDR2 as YENEEA. There are 15 residues in the CDR3. Trimming cost V 3 bases and J 6 bases, with 14 bases left between them. CDR3 in amino acids: CASSLGVGEAGELFF. CDR3 in DNA: TGTGCCAGCAGCTTGGGAGTGGGGGAGGCCGGGGAGCTGTTTTTT. Combining the CDR3 with reference TRBV11-3 and TRBJ2-2 gives the whole variable domain EAGVVQSPRYKIIEKKQPVAFWCNPISGHNTLYWYLQNLGQGPELLIRYENEEAVDDSQLPKDRFSAERLKGVDSTLKIQPAELGDSAVYLCASSLGVGEAGELFFGEGSRLTVL.

V gene TRBV30 combines with J gene TRBJ2-7; 8 bases match TRBD2. Germline loops: CDR1 GTSNPN, CDR2 SVGIG (reference sequence). V shed 2 bases and J 3 bases; nucleotides not matched to a gene: 6. The CDR3 length is 14 residues. This chain's CDR3 is CAWSRGGLNYEQYF. CDR3 sequence (DNA): TGTGCCTGGAGTCGGGGGGGCCTCAACTACGAGCAGTACTTC.

This clone has only one observation. Other DNA sequences from this sample encode an identical CDR3 as well. CDR3 amino acids: CASSVTGDSYEQYF. CDR3 in DNA: TGTGCCAGCAGCGTCACAGGGGATTCCTACGAGCAGTACTTC. The chain joins TRBV9 to TRBJ2-7; 7 positions agree with TRBD1. From germline, CDR1 is SGDLS and CDR2 YYNGEE. Trimming cost V 2 bases and J 1 base; bases outside gene matches: 3. The CDR3 loop spans 14 amino acids.

The chain joins TRBV7-9 to TRBJ2-1, with 8 bases matching TRBD1. The trim removed 5 bases at V and 13 bases at J, leaving 22 bases unmatched. The CDR3 contains 17 residues. Germline CDR1 reads SEHNR; CDR2 reads FQNEAQ (reference sequence). The DNA of the CDR3 is TGTGCCAGCAGCCTAGAGAAACGGACAGGGACCTTTGAGTTACAGTTCTTC. Translating it yields CASSLEKRTGTFELQFF.

This chain joins TRBV6-5 and TRBJ2-1, with D possibly TRBD1 on 6 matching bases. Germline assignment: CDR1 MNHEY and CDR2 SVGAGI. CDR3 length: 15 amino acids. V lost 2 bases and J 6 bases, leaving 14 bases between the germline ends. CDR3 residues: CASSYRPGHLNEQFF. The CDR3 DNA reads as TGTGCCAGCAGTTACAGGCCGGGACACCTCAATGAGCAGTTCTTC.

The J gene is TRBJ2-5, the V gene TRBV24-1; no clear D. V shed 3 bases and J shed 3 bases, with 13 bases lying between them. Per germline, CDR1 KGHDR and CDR2 SFDVKD. CDR3 length equals 15 residues. In DNA, the CDR3 is TGTGCCACCAGTGATCGAGCACAGAACAAAGAGACCCAGTACTTC. It translates to CATSDRAQNKETQYF.

V usage is TRBV29-1 and J usage is TRBJ2-1; TRBD2 matches at 9 bases. Per the germline V gene, CDR1 is SQVTM and CDR2 is ANQGSEA. J gave up 3 bases and V 3 bases, and 3 bases lay outside the gene matches. The CDR3 totals 14 residues. The CDR3 is CSVDPAGGYNEQFF. CDR3 DNA sequence: TGCAGCGTTGATCCAGCGGGGGGCTACAATGAGCAGTTCTTC.

This chain links TRBV7-2 with TRBJ1-1; D gene uncertain. Per germline, CDR1 SGHTA and CDR2 FQGNSA. V lost 2 bases and J lost 2, with 9 bases in between. The CDR3 runs to 14 residues. CDR3 in DNA: TGTGCCAGCAGCTTACGTTCGGGAAACACTGAAGCTTTCTTT. Amino acid sequence: CASSLRSGNTEAFF.

The V and J genes are TRBV7-2 and TRBJ1-5, with 7 bases that match TRBD1. Germline CDR1 is SGHTA and CDR2 is FQGNSA. Germline trimming cut 3 bases from V and 4 bases from J; bases unmatched to any gene: 6. CDR3 length: 15 residues. CDR3 amino acids: CASSLGQGDNQPQHF. CDR3 DNA sequence: TGTGCCAGCAGCTTGGGCCAGGGGGATAATCAGCCCCAGCATTTT.